The 13 T cell receptor beta chains below all came from one sample that was sequenced in a study of blood T cell repertoires in COVID-19. Repertoires were generated with immunoSEQ multiplex PCR, while TCRdb's copy carries only in-frame clones and drops some. The sample includes some 500,000 clones, around 90% of them seen just once. Sequenced sample: peripheral blood. Receptors were obtained from a woman between 50 and 59 years old with COVID-19, enrolled during active disease.

The rearrangement uses TRBV3-1 (or the pseudogene TRBV3-2) and TRBJ2-6; D is uncertain. Germline V gene sequence: CDR1 LGHDT, CDR2 YNNKEL (reference sequence). The CDR3 is made up of 16 amino acids. Trimming pared 7 bases from V and 1 base from J, leaving 14 bases between. The CDR3 bases are TGTGCCAGCAAACCCTACCTTTCGTCTGGGGCCAACGTCCTGACTTTC. It yields the protein CASKPYLSSGANVLTF.

The chain has TRBV5-5 and TRBJ1-2; D is uncertain. The CDR3 length is 14 residues. Trimming cost V 6 bases and J 3 bases, with 15 bases left between them. The germline gives CDR1 SGHKS, CDR2 YYEKEE (reference sequence). The CDR3 is CASNNGQVDYGYTF. In nucleotides, the CDR3 is TGTGCCAGCAACAATGGGCAGGTCGACTATGGCTACACCTTC.

J is TRBJ1-2 and V is TRBV6-6, with no clear D. The CDR3 is made up of 13 amino acids. V lost 2 bases and J 1 base, leaving 5 bases between the germline ends. From germline, CDR1 is MNHNY and CDR2 SVGAGI (reference sequence). CDR3 sequence: CASSYEGNYGYTF. The DNA for the CDR3 is TGTGCCAGCAGTTACGAGGGTAACTATGGCTACACCTTC.

The chain is built from TRBV10-2 and TRBJ1-4; weak D call: TRBD1 (5 bases). Trimming shortened V by 5 bases and J by 0 bases, and 13 bases separated the two germline ends. Germline V lookup: CDR1 WSHSY, CDR2 SAAADI. CDR3 length equals 16 residues. CDR3 nucleotide sequence: TGCGCCAGCAGTAGGGGCAGCTTTGCAACTAATGAAAAACTGTTTTTT. It encodes CASSRGSFATNEKLFF.

This chain joins TRBV30 and TRBJ1-5; D unclear. Trimming shortened V by 3 bases and J by 5 bases, and 17 bases separated the two germline ends. Germline-derived CDR1 and CDR2 are GTSNPN and SVGIG (reference sequence). This CDR3 spans 15 amino acids. The CDR3 DNA reads TGTGCCTGGAGAAAGACGGGCCTCGGGGATCAGCCCCAGCATTTT. Translation gives CAWRKTGLGDQPQHF.

The chain combines TRBV19 with TRBJ1-1; 7 bases align to TRBD1. Germline values: CDR1 LNHDA, CDR2 SQIVND (reference sequence). V lost 7 bases and J lost 0; bases outside the gene matches: 5. The CDR3 has 14 amino acids. The CDR3 spells CASNFRGVNTEAFF. As DNA, the CDR3 is TGTGCCAGTAACTTCAGGGGGGTGAACACTGAAGCTTTCTTT.

This sequence joins TRBV18 and TRBJ1-1; maybe TRBD1 (6 bases). The germline V gene encodes CDR1 KGHSH and CDR2 LQKENI. The CDR3 is 16 residues long. Trimming removed 3 bases at V and 0 bases at J, with 14 bases between. CDR3 sequence reads: CASSPSPHRVNTEAFF. The DNA of the CDR3 is TGTGCCAGCTCACCCTCCCCCCACAGGGTGAACACTGAAGCTTTCTTT.

The rearrangement uses TRBV29-1 and TRBJ1-2, with 9 bases fitting TRBD1. This CDR3 spans 13 amino acids. Germline V gene data show CDR1 as SQVTM and CDR2 as ANQGSEA. V trimming: 4 bases; J trimming: 5 bases; junction bases outside the gene matches: 5. The CDR3 protein is CSVGTGDGYGYTF. The CDR3 region has the DNA TGCAGCGTTGGGACAGGGGATGGATATGGCTACACCTTC.

This chain's CDR3 is CSANTGGRTEAFF. As DNA, the CDR3 is TGCAGCGCTAATACAGGGGGCCGAACTGAAGCTTTCTTT. The V call is TRBV29-1, the J call TRBJ1-1, with TRBD1 identical over 9 bases. The junction had 8 bases not matched to a gene; V was cut back by 7 bases and J by 5 bases. CDR3 length: 13 amino acids. CDR1 and CDR2 (germline): SQVTM, ANQGSEA.

The rearrangement joins TRBV28 to TRBJ2-3; D is possibly TRBD1 (6 bases). The germline CDR1 and CDR2 sequences are MDHEN and SYDVKM. The CDR3 sequence is 15 residues long. The germline V and J ends were trimmed by 7 bases and 3 bases, with 17 bases remaining between them. Here the CDR3 reads CASTQTPTGTDTQYF. The CDR3 DNA follows: TGTGCCAGCACTCAGACCCCCACAGGGACAGATACGCAGTATTTT. The complete variable domain, with remaining parts taken from reference TRBV28 and TRBJ2-3, reads DVKVTQSSRYLVKRTGEKVFLECVQDMDHENMFWYRQDPGLGLRLIYFSYDVKMKEKGDIPEGYSVSREKKERFSLILESASTNQTSMYLCASTQTPTGTDTQYFGPGTRLTVL.

The V gene is TRBV7-2, the J gene TRBJ2-3; 8 bases are a match to TRBD2. The CDR3 is made up of 16 amino acids. The germline CDR1 and CDR2 sequences are SGHTA and FQGNSA. V gave up 1 base and J gave up 3 bases; unmatched junction bases: 6. This CDR3 reads CASSLGRGGQTDTQYF. The DNA of the CDR3 is TGTGCCAGCAGCTTAGGTCGCGGGGGGCAAACAGATACGCAGTATTTT.

This clone was recorded once. The sample has other DNA sequences that encode this CDR3 too. This sequence joins TRBV5-6 and TRBJ2-7; D not resolved. CDR1 is SGHDT and CDR2 is YYEEEE in the germline V gene. V shed 4 bases and J shed 4 bases, with 6 bases lying between them. This CDR3 spans 11 amino acids. The CDR3 DNA reads as TGTGCCAGCAGCCTTGAGTACGAGCAGTACTTC. It specifies CASSLEYEQYF.

This clone was seen once. This chain links TRBV5-1 with TRBJ2-5; possibly TRBD1 for D (6 bases). The germline CDR1 and CDR2 sequences are SGHRS and YFSETQ. The CDR3 covers 14 residues. With 5 bases removed from V and 2 bases from J, the gap between germline ends came to 13 bases. The CDR3 DNA is TGCGCCAGCAGTTCCGGGACAAATCAAGAGACCCAGTACTTC. This codes for CASSSGTNQETQYF.